The rows below give T cell receptor beta chains drawn from one sample of a study of cytomegalovirus exposure and HLA in healthy donors. The data were produced by immunoSEQ multiplex PCR, yet TCRdb's version contains in-frame clones alone and is incomplete. The table lists 180,000 or so clones, 80% of them singletons. The specimen sequenced was PBMCs. The receptors shown here come from a woman in her 50s in good health and CMV-seropositive. Each CDR3 is given with its conserved first and last residue. Each record gives: clone size, D gene, V gene, J gene, CDR3 protein, CDR3 DNA. A D gene is named only where the DNA matches it firmly. Part of the rows lack a size; the others show once, few, many or a class for expanded clones.

clone_size: few
d_call: TRBD1
v_call: TRBV5-1
j_call: TRBJ2-7
cdr3_aa: CASGTGDSYEQYF
cdr3_nt: TGCGCCAGCGGGACAGGGGACTCCTACGAGCAGTACTTC

clone_size: NA
d_call: NA
v_call: TRBV7-2
j_call: TRBJ1-5
cdr3_aa: CASSFDSGSNQPQHF
cdr3_nt: TGTGCCAGCAGTTTTGACAGCGGGAGCAATCAGCCCCAGCATTTT

clone_size: NA
d_call: TRBD1
v_call: TRBV7-7
j_call: TRBJ2-7
cdr3_aa: CASSLRQGDPYEQYF
cdr3_nt: TGTGCTAGCAGCTTACGGCAGGGGGACCCCTACGAGCAGTACTTC

clone_size: NA
d_call: TRBD1
v_call: TRBV2
j_call: TRBJ2-2
cdr3_aa: CASRGQGLYGGELFF
cdr3_nt: TGTGCCAGCCGGGGACAGGGGTTATATGGCGGGGAGCTGTTTTTT

clone_size: NA
d_call: NA
v_call: TRBV9
j_call: TRBJ2-3
cdr3_aa: CASSHKGGGLDTDTQYF
cdr3_nt: TGTGCCAGCAGCCATAAAGGTGGCGGGCTAGACACAGATACGCAGTATTTT

clone_size: NA
d_call: TRBD2
v_call: TRBV28
j_call: TRBJ2-1
cdr3_aa: CATLVVAGRNEQFF
cdr3_nt: TGTGCCACCCTCGTGGTAGCGGGACGGAATGAGCAGTTCTTC

clone_size: NA
d_call: TRBD1
v_call: TRBV28
j_call: TRBJ2-5
cdr3_aa: CASNDRDRGETQYF
cdr3_nt: TGTGCCAGCAACGATAGGGACAGAGGAGAGACCCAGTACTTC

clone_size: NA
d_call: NA
v_call: TRBV4-3
j_call: TRBJ1-2
cdr3_aa: CASSARPRGGTGYTF
cdr3_nt: TGCGCCAGCAGCGCAAGACCCAGGGGTGGAACAGGCTACACCTTC

clone_size: NA
d_call: TRBD1
v_call: TRBV29-1
j_call: TRBJ1-1
cdr3_aa: CSVKTTGINTEAFF
cdr3_nt: TGCAGCGTGAAAACGACAGGGATCAACACTGAAGCTTTCTTT

clone_size: NA
d_call: TRBD2
v_call: TRBV9
j_call: TRBJ2-3
cdr3_aa: CASSVRLAGAQSTQYF
cdr3_nt: TGTGCCAGCAGCGTTAGGCTAGCGGGGGCCCAGAGCACGCAGTATTTT

clone_size: NA
d_call: NA
v_call: TRBV2
j_call: TRBJ2-5
cdr3_aa: CASTQNGGETQYF
cdr3_nt: TGTGCCAGCACTCAGAATGGGGGGGAGACCCAGTACTTC

clone_size: once
d_call: NA
v_call: TRBV19
j_call: TRBJ1-2
cdr3_aa: CASSPRDTYGYTF
cdr3_nt: TGTGCCAGTAGTCCCCGGGACACGTATGGCTACACCTTC

clone_size: NA
d_call: NA
v_call: TRBV10-3
j_call: TRBJ1-2
cdr3_aa: CAISETRGTNYGYTF
cdr3_nt: TGTGCCATCAGTGAAACCAGAGGAACTAACTATGGCTACACCTTC

clone_size: NA
d_call: TRBD1
v_call: TRBV2
j_call: TRBJ1-6
cdr3_aa: CASGNRGPNSPLHF
cdr3_nt: TGTGCCAGCGGAAACAGGGGACCTAATTCACCCCTCCACTTT

clone_size: NA
d_call: NA
v_call: TRBV11-2
j_call: TRBJ2-7
cdr3_aa: CASSLRQGGEQYF
cdr3_nt: TGTGCCAGCAGCCTCAGACAGGGAGGCGAGCAGTACTTC

clone_size: NA
d_call: TRBD2
v_call: TRBV6-5
j_call: TRBJ2-7
cdr3_aa: CASSYSTVRGTYEQYF
cdr3_nt: TGTGCCAGCAGTTACTCGACCGTGCGGGGGACCTACGAGCAGTACTTC

clone_size: NA
d_call: TRBD2
v_call: TRBV7-2
j_call: TRBJ2-1
cdr3_aa: CASSLVLAGSLRNEQFF
cdr3_nt: TGTGCCAGCAGCTTAGTACTAGCGGGGTCCCTCAGGAATGAGCAGTTCTTC

clone_size: once
d_call: TRBD2
v_call: TRBV6-5
j_call: TRBJ2-7
cdr3_aa: CASSSWTSGIEQYF
cdr3_nt: TGTGCCAGCAGTTCGTGGACTAGCGGCATCGAGCAGTACTTC

clone_size: NA
d_call: NA
v_call: TRBV7-2
j_call: TRBJ1-2
cdr3_aa: CASSQTAYGYTF
cdr3_nt: TGTGCCAGCAGCCAGACAGCCTATGGCTACACCTTC

clone_size: NA
d_call: TRBD1
v_call: TRBV15
j_call: TRBJ2-1
cdr3_aa: CATGYRDRGRHNEQFF
cdr3_nt: TGTGCCACCGGATACAGGGACAGGGGAAGGCACAATGAGCAGTTCTTC

clone_size: NA
d_call: TRBD2
v_call: TRBV11-2
j_call: TRBJ2-5
cdr3_aa: CASSLGLAEETQYF
cdr3_nt: TGTGCCAGCAGCTTAGGACTAGCGGAAGAGACCCAGTACTTC

clone_size: NA
d_call: TRBD2
v_call: TRBV4-3
j_call: TRBJ2-1
cdr3_aa: CASSLEAGAYNEQFF
cdr3_nt: TGCGCCAGCAGCTTAGAAGCGGGAGCATACAATGAGCAGTTCTTC

clone_size: NA
d_call: TRBD2
v_call: TRBV27
j_call: TRBJ2-1
cdr3_aa: CASSKREGRYNEQFF
cdr3_nt: TGTGCCAGCAGTAAGCGGGAGGGCCGCTACAATGAGCAGTTCTTC

clone_size: NA
d_call: TRBD1
v_call: TRBV14
j_call: TRBJ1-3
cdr3_aa: CASSPGTGAGDTIYF
cdr3_nt: TGTGCCAGCAGCCCTGGGACAGGGGCCGGAGACACCATATATTTT

clone_size: NA
d_call: NA
v_call: TRBV6-5
j_call: TRBJ2-7
cdr3_aa: CASSYSLGGAGEQYF
cdr3_nt: TGTGCCAGCAGTTACTCTCTGGGTGGGGCAGGCGAGCAGTACTTC

clone_size: NA
d_call: NA
v_call: TRBV20-1
j_call: TRBJ1-2
cdr3_aa: CSARGGHGYTF
cdr3_nt: TGCAGTGCTAGGGGGGGTCATGGCTACACCTTC

clone_size: NA
d_call: TRBD2
v_call: TRBV4-1
j_call: TRBJ2-1
cdr3_aa: CASSQLAGGPYNEQFF
cdr3_nt: TGCGCCAGCAGCCAGTTAGCGGGGGGGCCCTACAATGAGCAGTTCTTC

clone_size: NA
d_call: NA
v_call: TRBV5-5
j_call: TRBJ1-2
cdr3_aa: CASSLAAGYGYTF
cdr3_nt: TGTGCCAGCAGCCTGGCCGCAGGGTATGGCTACACCTTC

clone_size: NA
d_call: TRBD2
v_call: TRBV9
j_call: TRBJ2-4
cdr3_aa: CASSVGSGRAGNIQYF
cdr3_nt: TGTGCCAGCAGCGTAGGATCAGGGAGGGCAGGAAACATTCAGTACTTC

clone_size: NA
d_call: NA
v_call: TRBV27
j_call: TRBJ2-2
cdr3_aa: CASSSNRVDTGELFF
cdr3_nt: TGTGCCAGCAGTTCCAACAGGGTAGATACCGGGGAGCTGTTTTTT

clone_size: NA
d_call: TRBD1
v_call: TRBV4-2
j_call: TRBJ2-6
cdr3_aa: CASSQKPGQGYSGANVLTF
cdr3_nt: TGTGCCAGCAGCCAAAAACCGGGACAGGGATACTCTGGGGCCAACGTCCTGACTTTC

clone_size: NA
d_call: NA
v_call: TRBV9
j_call: TRBJ2-5
cdr3_aa: CASSVDQGKTQYF
cdr3_nt: TGTGCCAGCAGCGTAGATCAGGGAAAGACCCAGTACTTC

clone_size: NA
d_call: TRBD2
v_call: TRBV5-4
j_call: TRBJ2-3
cdr3_aa: CASSPRTSGSTDTQYF
cdr3_nt: TGTGCCAGCAGCCCTCGGACTAGCGGAAGCACAGATACGCAGTATTTT

clone_size: NA
d_call: NA
v_call: TRBV28
j_call: TRBJ2-5
cdr3_aa: CASKGFRDGETQYF
cdr3_nt: TGTGCCAGCAAGGGATTCAGGGATGGAGAGACCCAGTACTTC

clone_size: NA
d_call: NA
v_call: TRBV18
j_call: TRBJ1-5
cdr3_aa: CASSPSDQPQHF
cdr3_nt: TGTGCCAGCTCACCATCCGATCAGCCCCAGCATTTT

clone_size: NA
d_call: NA
v_call: TRBV4-2
j_call: TRBJ2-1
cdr3_aa: CASSQDFGGGRYNEQFF
cdr3_nt: TGTGCCAGCAGCCAAGATTTTGGGGGGGGGCGATACAATGAGCAGTTCTTC

clone_size: NA
d_call: NA
v_call: TRBV9
j_call: TRBJ2-7
cdr3_aa: CASSVDRGGYEQYF
cdr3_nt: TGTGCCAGCAGCGTAGACAGGGGGGGTTACGAGCAGTACTTC

clone_size: once
d_call: NA
v_call: TRBV7-2
j_call: TRBJ1-2
cdr3_aa: CASSLRGGRVNYGYTF
cdr3_nt: TGTGCCAGCAGCCTAAGGGGTGGTCGGGTTAACTATGGCTACACCTTC

clone_size: NA
d_call: NA
v_call: TRBV29-1
j_call: TRBJ1-5
cdr3_aa: CSVAGSDQPQHF
cdr3_nt: TGCAGCGTTGCCGGGTCGGATCAGCCCCAGCATTTT

clone_size: NA
d_call: TRBD2
v_call: TRBV5-1
j_call: TRBJ2-5
cdr3_aa: CASSWDSGRETQYF
cdr3_nt: TGCGCCAGCAGCTGGGATAGCGGGAGAGAGACCCAGTACTTC

clone_size: few
d_call: TRBD1
v_call: TRBV2
j_call: TRBJ2-1
cdr3_aa: CASSVDRGGYNEQFF
cdr3_nt: TGTGCCAGCAGTGTAGACAGGGGTGGGTACAATGAGCAGTTCTTC

clone_size: NA
d_call: NA
v_call: TRBV2
j_call: TRBJ2-7
cdr3_aa: CASSRAGGVGRRREQYF
cdr3_nt: TGTGCCAGCAGTAGGGCCGGAGGGGTAGGGCGCCGTAGGGAGCAGTACTTC

clone_size: NA
d_call: TRBD1
v_call: TRBV7-3
j_call: TRBJ2-1
cdr3_aa: CASSPDRGAYNEQFF
cdr3_nt: TGTGCCAGCAGCCCAGACAGGGGGGCCTACAATGAGCAGTTCTTC

clone_size: NA
d_call: TRBD2
v_call: TRBV14
j_call: TRBJ2-1
cdr3_aa: CASGGLAGYNNEQFF
cdr3_nt: TGTGCCAGCGGAGGACTAGCGGGGTACAACAATGAGCAGTTCTTC

clone_size: NA
d_call: NA
v_call: TRBV14
j_call: TRBJ1-3
cdr3_aa: CASSQVGGALGNTIYF
cdr3_nt: TGTGCCAGCAGCCAAGTTGGCGGGGCTCTCGGAAACACCATATATTTT

clone_size: NA
d_call: NA
v_call: TRBV7-3
j_call: TRBJ2-1
cdr3_aa: CASSLNGLPRNEQFF
cdr3_nt: TGTGCCAGCAGCTTAAATGGACTCCCACGCAATGAGCAGTTCTTC

clone_size: few
d_call: TRBD1
v_call: TRBV29-1
j_call: TRBJ1-3
cdr3_aa: CSVGTGGTGNTIYF
cdr3_nt: TGCAGCGTTGGGACAGGGGGCACTGGAAACACCATATATTTT

clone_size: NA
d_call: TRBD2
v_call: TRBV18
j_call: TRBJ2-7
cdr3_aa: CASSPAGAREQYF
cdr3_nt: TGTGCCAGCTCACCAGCGGGAGCGAGGGAGCAGTACTTC

clone_size: few
d_call: TRBD1
v_call: TRBV19
j_call: TRBJ1-1
cdr3_aa: CASSIQGAEAFF
cdr3_nt: TGTGCCAGTAGTATCCAGGGGGCCGAAGCTTTCTTT